This TCR beta chain originates from a study of blood T cell repertoires in COVID-19. Study overall: Sample material is recorded as cDNA or gDNA derived from T cells, B-cell-depleted T cells, or PBMCs.

Original processing methods: Estimation of nucleated cell counts relied on the amplification of reference gene primers. TCRdb's copy holds only in-frame clones and misses some; the assay was immunoSEQ multiplex PCR. V and J calls and clone size follow that table, whereas D and trimming were derived from the DNA. The sample has about 180,000 clones; approximately 87% are singletons. The CDR3 runs to 12 residues. V was cut by 1 base and J by 8 bases, with 8 bases left in between. Germline values: CDR1 SGHTA, CDR2 FQGNSA. The receptor was derived from a person between 65 and 79 years old with COVID-19, enrolled during active disease. The rearrangement links TRBV7-2 to TRBJ1-2; D unresolved. Sequenced material: peripheral blood. In nucleotides, the CDR3 is TGTGCCAGCAGCTTAGTCGGTATGGGCTACACCTTC. The encoded protein is CASSLVGMGYTF.